This T cell receptor (beta chain) was documented in a study of T-cell memory formation after mild COVID-19. This clonotype came up many times. Each CDR3 protein is one row after TCRdb ran MiXCR on the 5' RACE reads. Seen here are roughly 400,000 distinct CDR3 sequences, roughly 15% observed once, and the top ten hold 20% to 25%. This clonotype was sampled from a man aged 18 to 35 who had mild COVID-19 (a few samples of this study predate the infection). Cell type and time point are not known. The sequenced material came from PBMCs or a T cell subset sorted from them (not recorded which).

The CDR3 spells CSVGISGANVLTF. The CDR3 DNA is TGCAGCGTGGGGATCTCTGGGGCCAACGTCCTGACTTTC. The chain uses TRBV29-1 and TRBJ2-6; D uncertain. V shed 6 bases and J shed 0 bases, with 6 bases lying between them. Germline values: CDR1 SQVTM, CDR2 ANQGSEA. The CDR3 covers 13 residues.